This T cell receptor beta chain stems from a study of tumor and adjacent non-tumor tissue in lung cancer. No cell sorting was done before RNA was extracted from the tissue. Distant lung tissue was collected more than 3 cm away from the tumor edge. The library came from three nested PCR rounds adapted from ARM-PCR protocols. TCRdb ran MiXCR on the multiplex PCR reads and lists one entry per CDR3 protein. The sample lists 50,000 to 70,000 distinct CDR3 sequences; about 61% were seen once. Comments on this clonotype: The junction departs from germline at one end; a sequencing error may be responsible.

This receptor was identified in a man aged 70 or older with non-small cell lung cancer. Material for sequencing was distant non-tumor lung tissue.

The CDR3 sequence is CASSLDAGIAEAFF. The CDR3 region has the DNA TGTGCCAGTAGCTTAGATGCGGGAATCGCTGAAGCTTTCTTT. The chain is built from TRBV11-2 and TRBJ1-1; D is unclear. The CDR3 runs to 14 residues. The V gene's germline CDR1 is SGHAT and CDR2 FQNNGV.